This note documents a single T cell receptor beta chain sequence. Antigen specificity is unknown. This sample stems from a study of post-analysis software for immune sequencing data. Study at large: Clinical courses comprised relapsing-remitting, secondary progressive and progressive-relapsing multiple sclerosis.

V was trimmed by 7 bases and J by 6 bases, leaving 18 bases between them. The CDR3 has 14 amino acids. Libraries were made from TCR beta cDNA, and they carried unique molecular identifiers. TCRdb reprocessed the PCR reads with MiXCR, giving one entry per CDR3 protein. The table lists 740,000 or so distinct CDR3 sequences, around 53% of them singletons, with approximately 4.5% in the top ten. Study-wide points: TRBV5-6, TRBV5-1 and TRBV20-1 were among about 5 TRBV segments more frequent in patients than controls.

The source of this sequence is a girl between 5 and 17 years old with multiple sclerosis. Sequenced material: blood. V gene TRBV12-3 or TRBV12-4 combines with J gene TRBJ1-2; D may be TRBD1 (6 bases). The CDR3 DNA sequence: TGTGCCAGCACCGCAGGGGAGGCTAGGGATGGCTACACCTTC. This encodes CASTAGEARDGYTF.